The clone carrying this T cell receptor (beta chain) was detected ten times or more. Its cognate antigen is unknown. These data belong to a study of T cell repertoires in cytomegalovirus infection. Across the whole study: Well-studied HLA-B-restricted epitopes and recently identified HLA-C-restricted epitopes of CMV were both used in the study. From public TCR beta signatures came an indication of both CMV infection and matching HLA type. Study-wide results and caveats: The ex vivo response was dominated by HLA-C-restricted CMV-specific TCR beta clonotypes. Public TCR beta family frequency separated CMV-and-HLA carriers, including in an independent cohort.

Trimming removed 3 bases from V and 8 bases from J; junction bases left unmatched: 6. The CDR3 is made up of 14 amino acids. TCRdb independently ran MiXCR on the reads; one entry per CDR3 protein. The table has under 120,000 distinct CDR3 sequences, less than 55% seen once; the top ten hold roughly 70%. The clonotype comes from a human donor in good health (CMV status not recorded). Some clones in this sample may be carry-over from other donors' samples. The chain is built from TRBV12-3 or TRBV12-4 and TRBJ2-1, with 8 nucleotides matching TRBD1. The material was CD8+ T cells from cultured PBMCs, obtained from culture after CMV antigen stimulation. CDR3 residues: CASSFGQGFDEQFF. Written as DNA, the CDR3 is TGTGCCAGCAGTTTCGGACAGGGTTTCGATGAGCAGTTCTTC.